The present entry profiles one T cell receptor (beta chain) with its context. Its antigen remains unidentified. Germline CDR1 is MGHRA and CDR2 is YSYEKL. Trimming took 1 base from V and 3 from J, leaving 9 bases between them. The CDR3 runs 14 residues. Generated by immunoSEQ multiplex PCR, the TCRdb table keeps only in-frame clones and is missing some. The sample lists under 70,000 clones; around 90% were seen once. This entry belongs to a study of T cell responses to AZD1222 COVID-19 vaccine. Study-level background: Researchers grouped second doses given at about 4 or about 12 weeks into one pool. Overall study results and limits: Repertoires were sampled only after the peak T cell response. Nearly half of spike-specific TCRs reportedly target variant regions that are unmutated in the B.1.351 and B.1.1.7 variants. Elevations in Spike-specific TCR breadth and depth followed administration of two AZD1222 doses.

This material consisted of peripheral blood, taken on day 0 of AZD1222 vaccination. V gene TRBV4-1 combines with J gene TRBJ2-5; a weak D match, TRBD2 (5 bases). The clonotype comes from an adult in good health. CDR3 DNA: TGCGCCAGCAGCCAAGTAGGAGGAGAAGAGACCCAGTACTTC. This sequence encodes CASSQVGGEETQYF.